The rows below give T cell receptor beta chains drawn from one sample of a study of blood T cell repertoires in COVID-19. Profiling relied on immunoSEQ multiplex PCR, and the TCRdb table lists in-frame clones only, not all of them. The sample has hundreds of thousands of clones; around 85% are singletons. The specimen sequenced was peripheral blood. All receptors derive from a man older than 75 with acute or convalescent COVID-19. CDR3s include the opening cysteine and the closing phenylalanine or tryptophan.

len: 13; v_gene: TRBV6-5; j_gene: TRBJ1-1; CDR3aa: CASTSGLHTEAFF
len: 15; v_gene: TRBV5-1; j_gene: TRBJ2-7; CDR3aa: CASSLSGTGKTEQYF
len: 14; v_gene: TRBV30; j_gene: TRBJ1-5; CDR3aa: CAWDQGKGNQPQHF
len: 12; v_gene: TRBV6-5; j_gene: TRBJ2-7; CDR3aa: CASRGAAYEQYF
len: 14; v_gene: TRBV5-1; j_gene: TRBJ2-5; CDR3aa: CASSQGDTDSRQYF
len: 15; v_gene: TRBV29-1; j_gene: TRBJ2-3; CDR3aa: CSAARDRGPTDTQYF
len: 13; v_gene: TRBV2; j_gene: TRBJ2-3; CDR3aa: CASSQTASDTQYF
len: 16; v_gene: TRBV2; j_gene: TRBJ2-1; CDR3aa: CASSPTSGGLYNEQFF
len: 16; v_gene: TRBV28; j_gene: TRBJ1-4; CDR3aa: CASSFGRGPANEKLFF
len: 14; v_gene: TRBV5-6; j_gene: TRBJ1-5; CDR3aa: CASSFQGVNQPQHF
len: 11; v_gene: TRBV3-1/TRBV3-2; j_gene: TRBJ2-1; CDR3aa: CASSQPGVQFF
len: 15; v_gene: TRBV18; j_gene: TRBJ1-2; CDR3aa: CASSPGAGGVWGYTF
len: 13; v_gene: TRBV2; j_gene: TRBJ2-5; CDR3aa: CASIGTYQETQYF
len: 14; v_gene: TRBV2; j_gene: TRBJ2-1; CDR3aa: CASGESGVSNEQFF
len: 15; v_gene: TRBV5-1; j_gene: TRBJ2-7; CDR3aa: CASSLVAGESYEQYF
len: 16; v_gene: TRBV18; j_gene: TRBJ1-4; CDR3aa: CASSLKPGGGHEKLFF
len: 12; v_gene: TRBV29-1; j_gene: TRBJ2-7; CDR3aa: CSVEKTTNEQYF
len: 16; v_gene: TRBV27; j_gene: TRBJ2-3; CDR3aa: CASSSAGGPRTDTQYF
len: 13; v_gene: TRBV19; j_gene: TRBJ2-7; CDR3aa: CASSPSVTYEQYF
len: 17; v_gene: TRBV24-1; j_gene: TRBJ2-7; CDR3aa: CATSDSEKTGSSYEQYF
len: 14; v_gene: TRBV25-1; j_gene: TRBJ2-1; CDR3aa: CASSVPYQGNEQFF
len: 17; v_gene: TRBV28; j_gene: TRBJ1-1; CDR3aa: CASPKSQGDRGNTEAFF
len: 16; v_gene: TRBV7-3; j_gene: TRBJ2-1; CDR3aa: CASSPYRAAGNNEQFF
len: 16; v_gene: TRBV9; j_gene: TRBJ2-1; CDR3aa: CASSVGLAGGPNEQFF
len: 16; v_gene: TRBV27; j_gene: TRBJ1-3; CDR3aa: CASSSSPGFWGNTIYF
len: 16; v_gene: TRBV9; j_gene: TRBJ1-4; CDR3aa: CASSSGTGPSNEKLFF
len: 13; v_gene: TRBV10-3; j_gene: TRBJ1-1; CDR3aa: CAISPDRNTEAFF
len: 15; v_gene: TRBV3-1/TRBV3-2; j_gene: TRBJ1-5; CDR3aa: CASSRTAYSNQPQHF
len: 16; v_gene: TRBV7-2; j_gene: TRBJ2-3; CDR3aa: CASSGRDQLGGYTQYF
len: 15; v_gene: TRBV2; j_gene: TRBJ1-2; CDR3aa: CASSDLQGAANGYTF
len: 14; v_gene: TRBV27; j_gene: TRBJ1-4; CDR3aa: CASSLKGSGEKLFF
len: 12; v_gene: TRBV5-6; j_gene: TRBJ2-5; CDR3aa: CASSLGIGTVYF
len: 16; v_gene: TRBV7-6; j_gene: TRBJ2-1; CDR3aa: CASSQRRLVRANEQFF
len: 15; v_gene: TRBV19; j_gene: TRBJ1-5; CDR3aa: CASSFRQGAEQPQHF
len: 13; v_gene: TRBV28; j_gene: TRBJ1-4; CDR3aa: CASSLGGNEKLFF
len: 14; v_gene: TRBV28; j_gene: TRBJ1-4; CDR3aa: CASSFGTGSLKLFF
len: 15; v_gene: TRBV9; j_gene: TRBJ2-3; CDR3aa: CASDPASGRTDTQYF
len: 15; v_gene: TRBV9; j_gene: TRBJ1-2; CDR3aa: CASSVGGTTHYGYTF
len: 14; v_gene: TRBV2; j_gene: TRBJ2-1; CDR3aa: CASTHGGSYNEQFF
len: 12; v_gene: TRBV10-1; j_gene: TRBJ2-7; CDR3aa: CASSPSSYEQYF
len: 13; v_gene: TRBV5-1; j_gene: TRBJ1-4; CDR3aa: CASSGTVNEKLFF
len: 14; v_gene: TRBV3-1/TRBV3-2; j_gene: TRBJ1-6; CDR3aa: CASSPGQSNSPLHF
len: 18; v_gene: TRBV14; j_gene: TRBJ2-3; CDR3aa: CASSRPRLAMFRSDTQYF
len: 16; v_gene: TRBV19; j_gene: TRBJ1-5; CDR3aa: CASSERTGYSNQPQHF
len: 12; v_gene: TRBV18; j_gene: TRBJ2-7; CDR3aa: CASSADSFEQYF
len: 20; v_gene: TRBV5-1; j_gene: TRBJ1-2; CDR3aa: CASSPGRDNPHPSSGYGYTF
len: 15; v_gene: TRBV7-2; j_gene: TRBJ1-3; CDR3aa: CASSLTARTGNTIYF
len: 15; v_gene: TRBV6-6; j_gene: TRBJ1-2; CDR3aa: CASSYGQGRNYGYTF
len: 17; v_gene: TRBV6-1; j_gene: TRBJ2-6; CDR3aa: CASSEKVWASGANVLTF
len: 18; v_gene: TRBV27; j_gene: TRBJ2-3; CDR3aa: CASSNYGAGRSSTDTQYF
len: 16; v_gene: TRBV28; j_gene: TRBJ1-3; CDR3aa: CASRLPPGVAGNTIYF